This TCR beta chain was recovered during a study of Ad26.COV2.S vaccination and SARS-CoV-2 variants. Study as a whole: It was the COV1001 Ad26.COV2.S trial arm that included the donor.

Measured with immunoSEQ multiplex PCR; TCRdb has only the in-frame clones, and not every one. This sample has hundreds of thousands of clones, with 75% to 95% found just once. Comment on this clone: As yet, its antigen is unknown.

As to treatment: roughly 18 received Ad26.COV2.S at low or high dose, single or two shots; about 5 received placebo; per-sample allocation not given. Samples came from day 63 after the first vaccine or placebo injection. Boston hosted the donor, who was an adult aged 18-55 years. Germline V gene data show CDR1 as LGHNA and CDR2 as YSLEER. This CDR3 region has 14 residues. Trimming removed 2 bases from V and 1 base from J, with 8 bases in between. Whole-study results and caveats: Non-spike TCR breadth was similar in vaccine and placebo recipients. The TCR breadth and depth analyses may have produced an underestimate of total T cell responses.

The chain couples TRBV4-3 to TRBJ1-1; D not certain. Sequencing used peripheral blood, obtained in a trial of Ad26.COV2.S vaccine versus placebo. This clonotype was obtained from a person aged 18-60 years who received the Ad26.COV2.S COVID-19 vaccine or a placebo. The DNA of the CDR3 is TGCGCCAGCAGCCAAACTACAGAGAACACTGAAGCTTTCTTT. Amino acid sequence: CASSQTTENTEAFF.